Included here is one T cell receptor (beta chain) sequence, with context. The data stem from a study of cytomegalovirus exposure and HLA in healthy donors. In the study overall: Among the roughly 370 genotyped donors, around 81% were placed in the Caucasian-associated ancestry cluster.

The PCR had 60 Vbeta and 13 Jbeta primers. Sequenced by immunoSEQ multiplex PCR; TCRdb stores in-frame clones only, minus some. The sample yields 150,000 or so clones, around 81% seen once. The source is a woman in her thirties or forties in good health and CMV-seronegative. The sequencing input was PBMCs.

CDR3 nucleotides: TGTGCCAGCAGTCTTTCTAGTACCGAGCAGTACTTC. This gives the protein CASSLSSTEQYF. The V call is TRBV2, the J call TRBJ2-7; no clear D gene. Germline V CDR1 and CDR2: SNHLY, FYNNEI. V gave up 5 bases and J gave up 6 bases, with 11 bases separating them. CDR3 length: 12 amino acids.